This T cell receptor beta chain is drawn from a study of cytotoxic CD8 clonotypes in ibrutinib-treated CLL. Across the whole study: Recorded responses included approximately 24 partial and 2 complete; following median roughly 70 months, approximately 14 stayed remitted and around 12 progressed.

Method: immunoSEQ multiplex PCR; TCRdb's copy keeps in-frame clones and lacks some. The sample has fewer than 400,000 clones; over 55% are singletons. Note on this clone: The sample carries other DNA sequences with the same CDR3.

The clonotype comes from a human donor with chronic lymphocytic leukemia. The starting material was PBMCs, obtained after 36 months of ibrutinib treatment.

CDR3 protein: CASSLLAGETQYF. DNA for the CDR3: TGTGCCAGCAGCCTCCTCGCGGGAGAGACCCAGTACTTC. The rearrangement joins TRBV7-9 to TRBJ2-5; D might be TRBD2 (5 bases). The ends were cut back, 5 bases at V and 4 bases at J, with 11 bases in the middle. The germline gives CDR1 SEHNR, CDR2 FQNEAQ (reference sequence). The CDR3 has 13 residues.